This T cell receptor beta chain was documented in a study of cytomegalovirus exposure and HLA in healthy donors. Study observations and caveats: Specific recognition of CMV antigens was confirmed in vitro for a few chains (all CMV-associated). Common viral pathogens seemed to be connected with several of the most significant clusters, according to a later analysis.

PCR employed 60 Vbeta and 13 Jbeta primers. Repertoires were generated with immunoSEQ multiplex PCR, while TCRdb's copy carries only in-frame clones and drops some. The sample yields 65,000 to 75,000 clones, roughly 72% seen once. As regards this clone: Its antigen remains unknown.

Specimen: PBMCs. The receptor comes from a man in his fifties in good health and CMV-seronegative.

CDR3 loop: CACALGQVQYEQYF. CDR3 DNA: TGTGCCTGCGCGCTGGGACAGGTACAATACGAGCAGTACTTC. The chain uses TRBV30 and TRBJ2-7, with 8 bases identical to TRBD1. The J segment lost 4 bases and the V segment lost 6 bases, leaving 11 bases of the junction unmatched. The CDR3 is 14 amino acids. Germline CDR1 GTSNPN, CDR2 SVGIG (reference sequence).